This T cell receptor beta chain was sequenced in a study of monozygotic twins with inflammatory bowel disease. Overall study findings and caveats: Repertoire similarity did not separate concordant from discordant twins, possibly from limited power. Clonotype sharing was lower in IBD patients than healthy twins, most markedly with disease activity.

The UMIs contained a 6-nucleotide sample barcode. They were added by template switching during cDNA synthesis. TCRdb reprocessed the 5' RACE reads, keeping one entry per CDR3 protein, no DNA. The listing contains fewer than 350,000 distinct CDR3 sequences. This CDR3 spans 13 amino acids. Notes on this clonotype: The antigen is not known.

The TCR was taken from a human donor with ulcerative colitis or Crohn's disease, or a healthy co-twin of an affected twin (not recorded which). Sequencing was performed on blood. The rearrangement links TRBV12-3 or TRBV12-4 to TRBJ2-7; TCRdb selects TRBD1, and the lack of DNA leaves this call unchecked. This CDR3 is CASSPGTGDEQYF.